Following are 20 T cell receptor beta chains from one sample sequenced in a study of T cell responses to AZD1222 COVID-19 vaccine. Profiling relied on immunoSEQ multiplex PCR, and the TCRdb table lists in-frame clones only, not all of them. The sample contains more than 80,000 clones, 80% to 95% of which appear only once. Material: peripheral blood, obtained 28 days after the second AZD1222 dose. Receptors originate from an adult who received the AZD1222 COVID-19 vaccine.

The chain couples TRBV19 to TRBJ1-3, with D possibly matching TRBD1 (6 bases). Deletions cut 5 bases from V and 4 bases from J, with 18 bases between. Per the germline V gene, CDR1 is LNHDA and CDR2 is SQIVND (reference sequence). This CDR3 has 16 residues. In DNA form, the CDR3 reads TGTGCCAGTAGTCGCAAACCAGGGGCCGCGGGAAACACCATATATTTT. Protein sequence: CASSRKPGAAGNTIYF.

The V call is TRBV6-1, the J call TRBJ2-3, with 11 positions matching TRBD2. The trim removed 4 bases at V and 3 bases at J, leaving 6 bases unmatched. This CDR3 is built from 16 residues. Germline lookup yields CDR1 MNHNS and CDR2 SASEGT. CDR3 loop: CASSAHLAGGTDTQYF. The CDR3 DNA reads TGTGCCAGCAGTGCCCATCTAGCGGGGGGTACAGATACGCAGTATTTT.

The chain couples TRBV7-9 to TRBJ1-2; a possible D gene is TRBD1 (5 bases). Per the germline V gene, CDR1 is SEHNR and CDR2 is FQNEAQ (reference sequence). Trimming shortened V by 2 bases and J by 4 bases, and 17 bases separated the two germline ends. CDR3 length: 16 residues. The CDR3 DNA reads as TGTGCCAGCAGCTTATATTCCAGGGAAGAATTCTATGGCTACACCTTC. This codes for CASSLYSREEFYGYTF.

The chain is built from TRBV6-1 and TRBJ1-2; tentatively, D is TRBD1 (6 bases). V shed 3 bases and J shed 2 bases, with 13 bases lying between them. Germline CDR1 is MNHNS and CDR2 is SASEGT. This CDR3 contains 15 residues. The CDR3 nucleotides read TGTGCCAGCAGTGACGAACGAGGGGGAAACTATGGCTACACCTTC. Translated, it gives CASSDERGGNYGYTF.

The chain joins TRBV7-2 to TRBJ2-3; 14 nucleotides match TRBD2. The CDR3 sequence is 19 residues long. Germline loops: CDR1 SGHTA, CDR2 FQGNSA. Trimming cost V 0 bases and J 2 bases; bases outside gene matches: 7. Written as DNA, the CDR3 is TGTGCCAGCAGCTTAGCTCCGGGACTAGCGGGGGAAACCACAGATACGCAGTATTTT. The encoded protein is CASSLAPGLAGETTDTQYF.

This chain connects TRBV5-6 to TRBJ1-2, with D perhaps TRBD1 (6 bases). Germline lookup yields CDR1 SGHDT and CDR2 YYEEEE. V was shortened by 0 bases and J by 5 bases, with 8 bases between the two germline ends. The CDR3 sequence is 13 residues long. CDR3 DNA sequence: TGTGCCAGCAGCTTGGACAGGGCTTATGGCTACACCTTC. Protein sequence: CASSLDRAYGYTF.

J is TRBJ2-3 and V is TRBV5-4; 7 bases are a match to TRBD1. Germline-derived CDR1 and CDR2 are SGHNT and YYREEE (reference sequence). With 4 bases clipped from V and 1 base from J, the junction kept 9 bases outside the gene matches. The CDR3 covers 16 residues. CDR3 sequence (DNA): TGTGCCAGCAGCGCCCTATACAGGGGTGGCACAGATACGCAGTATTTT. As protein: CASSALYRGGTDTQYF.

The V gene is TRBV30, the J gene TRBJ1-5; D possibly corresponds to TRBD1 (6 bases). V lost 0 bases to trimming and J lost 5 bases, with 8 bases between them. This CDR3 is built from 13 residues. Germline V CDR1 and CDR2: GTSNPN, SVGIG (reference sequence). CDR3 loop: CAWSVEGDQPQHF. The CDR3 DNA is TGTGCCTGGAGTGTCGAGGGGGATCAGCCCCAGCATTTT.

V is TRBV30 and J is TRBJ1-5, with D possibly matching TRBD1 (5 bases). Trimming removed 2 bases from V and 7 bases from J, with 18 bases in between. Germline CDR1 is GTSNPN and CDR2 is SVGIG (reference sequence). The CDR3 totals 15 residues. CDR3 nucleotides: TGTGCCTGGAGTCCCCCCGGGGGGACTTACCAGCCCCAGCATTTT. It yields the protein CAWSPPGGTYQPQHF. The variable domain in full, completed from reference TRBV30 and TRBJ1-5, reads SQTIHQWPATLVQPVGSPLSLECTVEGTSNPNLYWYRQAAGRGLQLLFYSVGIGQISSEVPQNLSASRPQDRQFILSSKKLLLSDSGFYLCAWSPPGGTYQPQHFGDGTRLSIL.

This clone appeared a few times. The chain has TRBV7-9 and TRBJ1-5; possibly TRBD1 for D (5 bases). The germline V and J ends were trimmed by 8 bases and 2 bases, with 13 bases remaining between them. CDR1 SEHNR and CDR2 FQNEAQ come from the germline V gene (reference sequence). This CDR3 spans 14 amino acids. The CDR3, as DNA: TGTGCCAGCGGGGGACTTAATGGCAATCAGCCCCAGCATTTT. This sequence encodes CASGGLNGNQPQHF.

J is TRBJ1-1 and V is TRBV19; possibly TRBD1 for D (5 bases). Germline V lookup: CDR1 LNHDA, CDR2 SQIVND (reference sequence). The CDR3 sequence is 20 residues long. The V gene lost 5 bases and the J gene lost 3 bases, with 31 bases spanning the gap. CDR3: CASSATRGRVVFRSDTEAFF. The CDR3 DNA reads as TGTGCCAGTAGTGCGACGAGGGGCAGGGTAGTGTTTAGGTCGGACACTGAAGCTTTCTTT.

This CDR3 is CASSYSGEGYGYTF. The CDR3 DNA reads TGTGCCAGCAGTTACTCGGGGGAGGGCTATGGCTACACCTTC. The rearrangement joins TRBV6-6 to TRBJ1-2; tentative D call: TRBD1 (5 bases). Trimming cost V 0 bases and J 4 bases, with 9 bases left between them. Germline V gives CDR1 MNHNY, CDR2 SVGAGI (reference sequence). The CDR3 is made up of 14 amino acids.

The chain uses TRBV14 and TRBJ1-3; D gene uncertain. CDR1 is SGHDN, CDR2 FVKESK, per germline. V was cut by 0 bases and J by 3 bases, with 15 bases left in between. This CDR3 is built from 17 residues. CDR3 loop: CASSQDWPGGFGNTIYF. For the CDR3, the DNA is TGTGCCAGCAGCCAAGATTGGCCAGGAGGTTTTGGAAACACCATATATTTT.

Remarks on this clone: Other DNA sequences from this sample encode an identical CDR3 as well. This chain joins TRBV28 and TRBJ2-5; D is perhaps TRBD1 (6 bases). Germline assignment: CDR1 MDHEN and CDR2 SYDVKM. The ends were cut back, 0 bases at V and 2 bases at J, with 7 bases in the middle. The CDR3 is made up of 14 amino acids. CDR3 sequence: CASSLWQGQETQYF. DNA for the CDR3: TGTGCCAGCAGTTTATGGCAGGGGCAAGAGACCCAGTACTTC.

CDR3 loop: CASRILDREENEQFF. The CDR3 DNA is TGTGCCAGCAGGATCCTAGACAGGGAAGAAAATGAGCAGTTCTTC. This chain links TRBV6-5 with TRBJ2-1, with TRBD1 matching over 7 bases. Trimming took 6 bases from V and 7 from J; bases not matched to a gene: 12. The CDR3 is made up of 15 amino acids. Per the germline V gene, CDR1 is MNHEY and CDR2 is SVGAGI.

The J gene is TRBJ2-7, the V gene TRBV6-2 or TRBV6-3; a possible D gene is TRBD1 (6 bases). The CDR3 totals 14 residues. Germline V gene lookup returns CDR1 MNHEY and CDR2 SVGEGT. V was trimmed by 6 bases and J by 1 base, leaving 13 bases between them. The CDR3 region has the DNA TGTGCCAGCAGCCCAGGGGAGTCGTCCTACGAGCAGTACTTC. Residues: CASSPGESSYEQYF.

The chain recombines TRBV7-2 with TRBJ1-3, with TRBD1 identical over 8 bases. The CDR3 is 18 residues long. The ends lost 2 bases at V and 3 bases at J; junction bases unmatched: 12. The germline V gene encodes CDR1 SGHTA and CDR2 FQGNSA. The CDR3 DNA follows: TGTGCCAGCAGCTTACGGAGTTACGGGGGGACAGGTGGAAACACCATATATTTT. It is translated as CASSLRSYGGTGGNTIYF.

The V and J genes are TRBV6-5 and TRBJ1-2; D is ambiguous. CDR3 length: 12 amino acids. Germline assignment: CDR1 MNHEY and CDR2 SVGAGI. Trimming pared 7 bases from V and 3 bases from J, leaving 9 bases between. CDR3: CASTRWDYGYTF. The CDR3 DNA is TGTGCCAGCACAAGATGGGACTATGGCTACACCTTC.

V and J are TRBV7-6 and TRBJ2-3; D is perhaps TRBD1 (6 bases). This CDR3 is 14 amino acids long. Germline V gene data show CDR1 as SGHVS and CDR2 as FNYEAQ. With 6 bases removed from V and 6 bases from J, the gap between germline ends came to 16 bases. The CDR3 protein is CASRGARPTDTQYF. CDR3 bases: TGTGCCAGCAGGGGGGCCCGCCCTACTGATACGCAGTATTTT. The full variable domain, with the rest looked up from reference TRBV7-6 and TRBJ2-3, is GAGVSQSPRYKVTKRGQDVALRCDPISGHVSLYWYRQALGQGPEFLTYFNYEAQQDKSGLPNDRFSAERPEGSISTLTIQRTEQRDSAMYRCASRGARPTDTQYFGPGTRLTVL.

The gene calls are TRBV2 and TRBJ1-1, with D possibly being TRBD1 (5 bases). The CDR3 is 12 amino acids. Trimming pared 5 bases from V and 1 base from J, leaving 5 bases between. Germline CDR1 and CDR2: SNHLY and FYNNEI. The CDR3 loop is CASSQGNTEAFF. The CDR3 DNA follows: TGTGCCAGCAGTCAGGGGAACACTGAAGCTTTCTTT.